Each of the 16 T cell receptor beta chains below was sequenced from the same sample in a study of blood T cell repertoires in COVID-19. Data came from immunoSEQ multiplex PCR; TCRdb stores just in-frame clones and leaves some out. The table has tens of thousands of clones, roughly 86% seen once; the top ten hold 6% to 8%. Sample: peripheral blood. These TCRs come from a human donor with active COVID-19. The donor label of this sample is uncertain.

This clone was seen only once. The chain's CDR3 is CASSRTTGTSGYEQYF. DNA for the CDR3: TGCGCCAGCAGCCGCACTACCGGGACTAGCGGCTACGAGCAGTACTTC. The chain combines TRBV4-3 with TRBJ2-7; 11 bases map to TRBD2. Trimming took 4 bases from V and 3 from J; bases not matched to a gene: 8. The CDR3 runs 16 residues. CDR1 and CDR2 (germline): LGHNA, YSLEER.

The V and J genes are TRBV4-1 and TRBJ2-2; TRBD2 aligns across 8 bases. V was pared by 5 bases and J by 5 bases, with 4 bases of the junction left unmatched. The CDR3 is made up of 14 amino acids. Germline V lookup: CDR1 MGHRA, CDR2 YSYEKL. The CDR3 DNA reads as TGCGCCAGCAGCTTAGCGGGGAAAACCGGGGAGCTGTTTTTT. This sequence encodes CASSLAGKTGELFF.

This chain joins TRBV11-2 and TRBJ2-2, with D possibly TRBD1 on 6 matching bases. Germline assignment: CDR1 SGHAT and CDR2 FQNNGV. The CDR3 length is 19 residues. Trimming shortened V by 6 bases and J by 4 bases, and 27 bases separated the two germline ends. CDR3 region: CASRLTFTRKGESTGELFF. The CDR3 nucleotides read TGTGCCAGCAGACTCACATTTACTAGAAAGGGGGAGAGCACCGGGGAGCTGTTTTTT.

J is TRBJ2-1 and V is TRBV6-6; 7 nucleotides agree with TRBD1. V dropped 0 bases and J dropped 9; count of bases not matched to a gene: 8. CDR1 is MNHNY and CDR2 is SVGAGI in the germline V gene (reference sequence). The CDR3 runs 15 residues. The CDR3 is CASSYSIQGVAEQFF. DNA of the CDR3: TGTGCCAGCAGTTACTCCATTCAGGGGGTGGCTGAGCAGTTCTTC.

The V call is TRBV7-9, the J call TRBJ1-4; 7 bases agree with TRBD1. Unmatched junction bases numbered 6, after V lost 3 bases and J lost 5 bases. Germline V gene sequence: CDR1 SEHNR, CDR2 FQNEAQ (reference sequence). The CDR3 runs 15 residues. The CDR3 sequence: CASSFQGGENEKLFF. CDR3 nucleotides: TGTGCCAGCAGCTTCCAGGGGGGCGAGAATGAAAAACTGTTTTTT.

The chain uses TRBV2 and TRBJ2-3, with 9 bases that match TRBD2. Germline V gives CDR1 SNHLY, CDR2 FYNNEI. This CDR3 region has 14 residues. The junction had 5 bases not matched to a gene; V was cut back by 6 bases and J by 4 bases. The CDR3 region is CASRREGQADTQYF. The CDR3 nucleotides are TGTGCCAGCAGGCGGGAGGGCCAGGCAGATACGCAGTATTTT.

J is TRBJ2-2 and V is TRBV25-1; tentative D call: TRBD2 (6 bases). In germline, CDR1 is MGHDK, CDR2 SYGVNS. V was cut by 6 bases and J by 2 bases, with 10 bases left in between. This CDR3 has 14 residues. CDR3 region: CASRGGKNTGELFF. For the CDR3, the DNA is TGTGCCAGCAGGGGAGGAAAAAACACCGGGGAGCTGTTTTTT.

The V gene is TRBV6-2 or TRBV6-3, the J gene TRBJ2-3; D unresolved. This CDR3 has 11 amino acids. Per germline, CDR1 MNHEY and CDR2 SVGEGT. Trimming took off 4 bases at V and 7 bases at J, with 6 bases between the two ends. Written as DNA, the CDR3 is TGTGCCAGCAGTTTCTCCTATACGCAGTATTTT. Translating gives CASSFSYTQYF.

The genes are TRBV5-6 and TRBJ1-4; 9 bases fit TRBD1. The CDR3 loop spans 17 amino acids. Germline-derived CDR1 and CDR2 are SGHDT and YYEEEE. The J segment lost 5 bases and the V segment lost 4 bases, leaving 12 bases of the junction unmatched. The CDR3 reads CASSLRTGVTTNEKLFF. The CDR3 region has the DNA TGTGCCAGCAGCCTGCGGACAGGGGTTACGACCAATGAAAAACTGTTTTTT.

The chain joins TRBV2 to TRBJ2-1; unclear D gene. Germline assignment: CDR1 SNHLY and CDR2 FYNNEI. V lost 5 bases and J 0 bases, leaving 14 bases between the germline ends. The length of the CDR3 is 16 residues. Written as DNA, the CDR3 is TGTGCCAGCAGTCCCGCAGTATCCAGCTCCTACAATGAGCAGTTCTTC. It translates to CASSPAVSSSYNEQFF.

The gene calls are TRBV28 and TRBJ2-3; the D gene is possibly TRBD2 (5 bases). The germline V gene has CDR1 MDHEN and CDR2 SYDVKM. The CDR3 extends over 17 amino acids. Trimming pared 4 bases from V and 1 base from J, leaving 18 bases between. DNA of the CDR3: TGTGCCAGCAGTTCCCCGATAGCCTTGGAGGGCACAGATACGCAGTATTTT. This encodes CASSSPIALEGTDTQYF.

J is TRBJ1-3 and V is TRBV18; D is perhaps TRBD1 (6 bases). Trimming removed 5 bases at V and 7 bases at J, with 12 bases between. Germline V gives CDR1 KGHSH, CDR2 LQKENI. The CDR3 contains 13 residues. The CDR3 DNA is TGTGCCAGCTCATCCTACAGGGAGAACACCATATATTTT. The encoded protein is CASSSYRENTIYF.

The chain employs TRBV5-1 and TRBJ2-1; 7 bases are shared with TRBD1. CDR1 SGHRS and CDR2 YFSETQ come from the germline V gene. CDR3 length equals 15 residues. V was pared by 4 bases and J by 6 bases, with 10 bases of the junction left unmatched. The CDR3 loop is CASSTGDRDINEQFF. The CDR3, as DNA: TGCGCCAGCAGCACCGGGGACAGAGATATCAATGAGCAGTTCTTC.

The chain employs TRBV13 and TRBJ1-3, with 7 bases that match TRBD1. Germline values: CDR1 PRHDT, CDR2 FYEKMQ (reference sequence). The CDR3 runs 16 residues. V was pared by 2 bases and J by 0 bases, with 4 bases of the junction left unmatched. Written as DNA, the CDR3 is TGTGCCAGCAGCTTATTGGGACAGTTCTCTGGAAACACCATATATTTT. Its protein is CASSLLGQFSGNTIYF. Looking up the rest from reference TRBV13 and TRBJ1-3 gives the full variable domain: AAGVIQSPRHLIKEKRETATLKCYPIPRHDTVYWYQQGPGQDPQFLISFYEKMQSDKGSIPDRFSAQQFSDYHSELNMSSLELGDSALYFCASSLLGQFSGNTIYFGEGSWLTVV.

The rearrangement uses TRBV9 and TRBJ2-7; 10 positions agree with TRBD2. The CDR3 is made up of 15 amino acids. The ends lost 0 bases at V and 6 bases at J; junction bases unmatched: 6. Germline V lookup: CDR1 SGDLS, CDR2 YYNGEE. CDR3 bases: TGTGCCAGCAGCGTAGGTAGCGGGGGGCCCATCGAGCAGTACTTC. Protein: CASSVGSGGPIEQYF.

The V gene is TRBV30, the J gene TRBJ2-5, with TRBD2 as a possible D gene (6 bases). This CDR3 contains 15 residues. Germline V CDR1 and CDR2: GTSNPN, SVGIG (reference sequence). Trimming left V 0 bases short and J 7 bases short, with 18 bases between. The CDR3 sequence: CAWSVDSSEGGTQYF. As DNA, the CDR3 is TGTGCCTGGAGTGTCGACTCATCTGAGGGAGGGACCCAGTACTTC.